The TCR beta chain under discussion was sequenced for a study of metastatic and nonmetastatic thyroid tumors. Turning to the study itself: The study looked at repertoires side by side in blood and in tumor or nodule tissue from malignant and benign thyroid patients. Findings and caveats of the study: In blood and tumor, TCR beta diversity was reportedly significantly higher in malignant thyroid tumors than in benign nodules.

The sample holds many counts of this clone. Its antigen is not identified. Using MiXCR, TCRdb reanalyzed the PCR reads. The table includes 42,000 or so clones, about 20% detected once. Not a single patient had been given any form of treatment at any point before undergoing thyroid surgery. The receptor's source is a female donor with papillary thyroid cancer or a benign thyroid nodule (not recorded which). Some clones in this sample may be carry-over from other donors' samples. Input material: tumor tissue.

CDR3 region: CASRRQVDEKLFF. DNA of the CDR3: TGTGCCAGCAGGAGACAGGTGGATGAAAAACTGTTTTTT. V and J are TRBV6-1 and TRBJ1-4; tentative D call: TRBD1 (6 bases). The germline CDR1 and CDR2 sequences are MNHNS and SASEGT. V was shortened by 6 bases and J by 6 bases, with 11 bases between the two germline ends. The CDR3 is 13 amino acids.